This TCR beta chain was obtained from a study of cytomegalovirus exposure and HLA in healthy donors. This table comes from immunoSEQ multiplex PCR, and its TCRdb copy is limited to in-frame clones, with some not included. This sample has 160,000 or so clones, with around nine tenths found just once. The study's findings and limits: It was confirmed in vitro that a few of the CMV-associated chains were specific for CMV antigens. Some public TCRs appeared in many individuals, while most sequences were rare. The classifier reportedly diagnosed cytomegalovirus status with high sensitivity and specificity.

Regarding this clone: The target antigen is unknown.

V lost 0 bases to trimming and J lost 1 base, with 9 bases between them. The CDR3 sequence is 15 residues long. Germline lookup yields CDR1 ENHRY and CDR2 SYGVKD. The V call is TRBV10-3, the J call TRBJ1-1; D not certain. This TCR was recovered from a woman aged 25 to 45 in good health and CMV-seronegative. Sequencing used PBMCs. CDR3 protein: CAISESETPNTEAFF. CDR3 sequence (DNA): TGTGCCATCAGTGAGTCCGAGACACCGAACACTGAAGCTTTCTTT.